These T cell receptor beta chains were read from a single sample in a study of shared clonotypes between healthy human individuals. Libraries were prepared by immunoSEQ multiplex PCR; TCRdb keeps only in-frame clonotypes and omits some of them. Among 1.4 million to 1.5 million clones listed, around 97% were seen once. Sequences were obtained from naive CD4+ T cells sorted from blood. Source of these receptors: a man aged 25 to 45 in good health. Both conserved end residues are trimmed from each CDR3. Each record gives: clone size, J gene, V gene, CDR3 protein. Where a row states a size, it is once, few, many or the class of an expanded clone; other rows omit it.

NA TRBJ2-7 TRBV5-4 ASSLRGAIHEQY
NA TRBJ2-7 TRBV29-1 SVPAGGHYEQY
NA TRBJ2-1 TRBV7-6 ASSIGQGINEQF
once TRBJ2-7 TRBV7-8 ASSFSRTGNYEQY
NA TRBJ1-5 TRBV28 ASSFMGFDQPQH
NA TRBJ1-5 TRBV6-4 ASSDLEDRIRPQH
NA TRBJ2-3 TRBV25-1 ASSVSASTDTQY
NA TRBJ2-3 TRBV11-2 ASSFSRQGADTQY
once TRBJ1-4 TRBV18 ASSPSGAEEKLF
once TRBJ1-2 TRBV6-6 ASSYEGLGYGYT
NA TRBJ1-1 TRBV7-9 ASSLISDTEAF
NA TRBJ2-1 TRBV27 ASSSLAGVRINEQF
NA TRBJ2-2 TRBV6-5 ASSYRHGSGELF
once TRBJ2-1 TRBV5-5 ASSRLDYNEQF
NA TRBJ1-5 TRBV5-8 ASSGVYNQPQH
NA TRBJ1-1 TRBV30 AWIGTSSAEAF
once TRBJ2-4 TRBV5-4 ASSFYRELAKNIQY
NA TRBJ2-3 TRBV30 AWSVGGRVGDTQY
NA TRBJ2-3 TRBV2 ASTWTDTQY
NA TRBJ2-7 TRBV27 ASSSGAGWGYEQY
NA TRBJ2-5 TRBV28 ASSFDPGQVNEETQY
NA TRBJ2-3 TRBV7-3 ASSWTSGLRDTQY
NA TRBJ2-1 TRBV10-3 AISVIRQGLDEQF
NA TRBJ1-1 TRBV28 ASSLRAIPSQAF
NA TRBJ2-7 TRBV7-2 ASSLEPGQGLGEQY
few TRBJ2-7 TRBV6-1 ASEEGLGGQY
NA TRBJ2-3 TRBV20-1 SANKPDTQY
NA TRBJ2-7 TRBV19 ASSIEDSFYEQY
NA TRBJ1-1 TRBV28 ASGWQGASEAF
NA TRBJ1-1 TRBV28 ASSSIGGSDTEAF
NA TRBJ1-5 TRBV4-1 ASSPFPQTGGAGQPQH
NA TRBJ1-3 TRBV18 ASSPSTGAVGNTIY
NA TRBJ1-2 TRBV28 ASSLSIGAPLPSYGYT
NA TRBJ2-3 TRBV27 ASSLHRGTDTQY
NA TRBJ2-3 TRBV6-6 ASSYSERGGTDTQY
NA TRBJ2-2 TRBV6-1 ASSVKRTGELF